This T cell receptor beta chain was identified during a study of blood T cell repertoires in COVID-19. The germline gives CDR1 SGHTA, CDR2 FQGNSA. This CDR3 is built from 17 residues. V was clipped by 1 base and J by 8 bases; unmatched bases: 15. The data were produced by immunoSEQ multiplex PCR, yet TCRdb's version contains in-frame clones alone and is incomplete. The sample carries approximately 200,000 clones, more than 75% recorded once. This sequence was found in a person aged 65 to 85 with COVID-19, enrolled during active disease. The source material was peripheral blood. The chain combines TRBV7-2 with TRBJ1-2; the match to TRBD1 covers 8 bases. As DNA, the CDR3 is TGTGCCAGCAGCTTAGAGACTCAGACAGGGGCAAGGGGGGGCTACACCTTC. Translating it yields CASSLETQTGARGGYTF. The whole variable domain, filled in from reference TRBV7-2 and TRBJ1-2, reads GAGVSQSPSNKVTEKGKDVELRCDPISGHTALYWYRQSLGQGLEFLIYFQGNSAPDKSGLPSDRFSAERTGGSVSTLTIQRTQQEDSAVYLCASSLETQTGARGGYTFGSGTRLTVV.